A selection of T cell receptor beta chains follows, all from one sample in a study of blood T cell repertoires in COVID-19. Clones were sequenced by immunoSEQ multiplex PCR, and TCRdb holds only the in-frame ones, with some missing. The sample lists 60,000 to 80,000 clones, 70% to 90% occurring once. The sample comprised PBMCs or T cells enriched from blood (not recorded which). Source of these receptors: a middle-aged woman with acute COVID-19. Both conserved end residues are part of each CDR3. Fields, in order: J gene, clone size, D gene, V gene, CDR3 protein, CDR3 DNA. The D gene is left open where the match is weak. Not all rows give a size; the values are once, few, many and, for expanded clones, a class.

>TRBJ1-6|.|TRBD1|TRBV19
CASRPDRGTNSPLHF
TGTGCCAGTAGGCCCGACAGGGGGACTAATTCACCCCTCCACTTT
>TRBJ1-2|.|.|TRBV5-8
CASSPTGGARNGYTF
TGTGCCAGCAGCCCGACCGGCGGGGCGCGAAATGGCTACACCTTC
>TRBJ1-1|.|TRBD1|TRBV27
CASSSDRGAAEAFF
TGTGCCAGCAGTTCGGACAGGGGAGCGGCTGAAGCTTTCTTT
>TRBJ2-7|.|TRBD2|TRBV6-2/TRBV6-3
CASSLTLLTQSSGTYEQYF
TGTGCCAGCAGTTTGACCCTCCTCACACAATCTAGCGGTACCTACGAGCAGTACTTC
>TRBJ1-3|few|.|TRBV28
CASKSSGNTIYF
TGTGCCAGCAAGAGCTCTGGAAACACCATATATTTT
>TRBJ1-4|.|.|TRBV20-1
CSARTGSQLFF
TGCAGTGCTAGGACCGGGAGTCAACTGTTTTTT
>TRBJ2-1|.|TRBD2|TRBV28
CASRLAGVRTYNEQFF
TGTGCCAGCAGGCTAGCGGGAGTCCGGACATACAATGAGCAGTTCTTC
>TRBJ1-3|.|TRBD1|TRBV28
CASSPDRGSGNTIYF
TGTGCCAGCAGTCCGGACAGGGGCTCTGGAAACACCATATATTTT
>TRBJ2-2|.|.|TRBV15
CATSSGFLTDNPGDTGELFF
TGTGCCACCAGCAGTGGTTTCTTGACCGATAATCCGGGGGACACCGGGGAGCTGTTTTTT
>TRBJ1-1|.|.|TRBV12-3/TRBV12-4
CASSLAGEAFF
TGTGCCAGCAGTTTAGCCGGGGAAGCTTTCTTT
>TRBJ2-1|.|TRBD2|TRBV27
CASSLGTSGYNEQFF
TGTGCCAGCAGTTTAGGGACTAGCGGGTACAATGAGCAGTTCTTC
>TRBJ2-3|.|TRBD2|TRBV2
CASSSSGFSTDTQYF
TGTGCCAGCAGTAGTAGCGGGTTTAGCACAGATACGCAGTATTTT
>TRBJ1-3|.|.|TRBV5-6
CASSQGRLGNTIYF
TGTGCCAGCAGCCAGGGGCGGCTTGGAAACACCATATATTTT
>TRBJ2-7|.|TRBD1|TRBV2
CASSGDRVYEQYF
TGTGCCAGCAGTGGGGACAGGGTCTACGAGCAGTACTTC
>TRBJ2-2|.|.|TRBV24-1
CATSDLRLGLSGELFF
TGTGCCACCAGTGATTTAAGGCTTGGGCTTAGCGGGGAGCTGTTTTTT
>TRBJ2-3|.|TRBD2|TRBV5-4
CASSLGTSGSTDTQYF
TGTGCCAGCAGCTTGGGGACTAGCGGCAGCACAGATACGCAGTATTTT
>TRBJ1-1|few|TRBD1|TRBV11-2
CASSPTWTGGGNTEAFF
TGTGCCAGCAGCCCGACCTGGACAGGGGGCGGGAACACTGAAGCTTTCTTT
>TRBJ2-5|few|.|TRBV27
CASSFMSGGRETQYF
TGTGCCAGCAGTTTCATGTCGGGGGGCAGGGAGACCCAGTACTTC
>TRBJ2-2|once|TRBD2|TRBV27
CASSSGLAGGELFF
TGTGCCAGCAGTTCGGGACTAGCGGGCGGGGAGCTGTTTTTT
>TRBJ2-6|.|.|TRBV24-1
CATSPGFGANVLTF
TGTGCCACCAGCCCAGGGTTTGGGGCCAACGTCCTGACTTTC
>TRBJ2-1|once|TRBD1|TRBV2
CASSDVTGTGWNEQFF
TGTGCCAGCAGTGATGTAACCGGGACAGGGTGGAATGAGCAGTTCTTC
>TRBJ1-6|.|TRBD1|TRBV5-1
CASSSSGGSYNSPLHF
TGCGCCAGCAGTTCTTCAGGGGGCTCCTATAATTCACCCCTCCACTTT
>TRBJ1-1|.|.|TRBV12-1
CASRAIGEGPPEAFF
TGTGCCAGCAGGGCCATAGGTGAGGGCCCCCCAGAAGCTTTCTTT
>TRBJ2-7|.|.|TRBV4-2
CASSPRPTSSYEQYF
TGTGCCAGCAGCCCCCGACCGACTAGCTCCTACGAGCAGTACTTC
>TRBJ2-3|.|.|TRBV19
CASSQGTDTQYF
TGTGCTTCATCGCAGGGAACAGATACGCAGTATTTT
>TRBJ2-3|.|.|TRBV2
CASREGSTDTQYF
TGTGCCAGCAGGGAGGGGAGTACAGATACGCAGTATTTT
>TRBJ2-1|.|.|TRBV29-1
CSAQATYNEQFF
TGCAGCGCCCAAGCGACCTACAATGAGCAGTTCTTC
>TRBJ2-1|.|TRBD1|TRBV27
CASTSGTGGFVDEQFF
TGTGCCAGCACCAGCGGGACAGGGGGCTTTGTGGATGAGCAGTTCTTC
>TRBJ1-2|.|.|TRBV5-6
CASSLMGGFYGYTF
TGTGCCAGCAGCTTGATGGGGGGGTTCTATGGCTACACCTTC
>TRBJ1-3|.|TRBD1|TRBV15
CATSRRTGTGNTIYF
TGTGCCACCAGCAGACGGACAGGGACTGGAAACACCATATATTTT
>TRBJ1-2|.|TRBD1|TRBV7-9
CASSLAGTGVPNYGYTF
TGTGCCAGCAGCTTAGCTGGGACAGGGGTCCCGAACTATGGCTACACCTTC
>TRBJ1-1|.|.|TRBV2
CASSGGGVNTEAFF
TGTGCCAGCAGTGGAGGCGGAGTGAACACTGAAGCTTTCTTT
>TRBJ1-5|.|TRBD1|TRBV19
CASSPRTGIIPPSYSNQPQHF
TGTGCCAGTAGCCCAAGGACAGGGATAATCCCCCCTTCGTATAGCAATCAGCCCCAGCATTTT
>TRBJ2-7|once|TRBD1|TRBV7-2
CASSLSTGGRQGLYEQYF
TGTGCCAGCAGCTTATCGACGGGTGGGAGACAGGGGCTATACGAGCAGTACTTC
>TRBJ2-1|.|.|TRBV9
CASSVLSYPLEQFF
TGTGCCAGCAGCGTCCTGTCCTACCCCCTTGAGCAGTTCTTC
>TRBJ2-7|.|.|TRBV4-1
CASSRAGTTYEQYF
TGCGCCAGCAGCAGAGCGGGGACAACCTACGAGCAGTACTTC
>TRBJ1-2|.|TRBD1|TRBV3-1/TRBV3-2
CASSLGQGINYGYTF
TGTGCCAGCAGCCTGGGACAGGGGATCAACTATGGCTACACCTTC
>TRBJ1-1|.|TRBD1|TRBV5-4
CASSSEFPGGWDTEAFF
TGTGCCAGCAGCTCAGAATTCCCAGGGGGCTGGGACACTGAAGCTTTCTTT
>TRBJ2-3|.|.|TRBV12-3/TRBV12-4
CASSLLDTQYF
TGTGCCAGCAGCCTCCTGGATACGCAGTATTTT
>TRBJ2-3|.|.|TRBV11-2
CASSLGVGVEDTQYF
TGTGCCAGCAGCTTGGGCGTAGGGGTAGAAGATACGCAGTATTTT
>TRBJ2-6|once|.|TRBV28
CASSFHRETSANVLTF
TGTGCCAGCAGTTTCCACAGGGAAACTTCGGCCAACGTCCTGACTTTC